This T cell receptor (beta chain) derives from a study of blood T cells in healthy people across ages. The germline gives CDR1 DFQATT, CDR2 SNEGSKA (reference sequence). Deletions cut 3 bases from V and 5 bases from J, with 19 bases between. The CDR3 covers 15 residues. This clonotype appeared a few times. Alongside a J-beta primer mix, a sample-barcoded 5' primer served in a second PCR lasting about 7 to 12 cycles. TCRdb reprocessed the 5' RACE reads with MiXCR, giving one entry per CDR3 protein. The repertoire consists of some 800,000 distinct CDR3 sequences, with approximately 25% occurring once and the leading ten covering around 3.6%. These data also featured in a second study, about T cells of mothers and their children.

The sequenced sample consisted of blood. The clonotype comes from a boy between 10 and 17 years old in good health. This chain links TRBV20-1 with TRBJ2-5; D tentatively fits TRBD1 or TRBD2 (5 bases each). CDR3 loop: CSASPLWGKSETQYF. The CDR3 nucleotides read TGCAGTGCTAGCCCCCTTTGGGGGAAAAGTGAGACCCAGTACTTC.